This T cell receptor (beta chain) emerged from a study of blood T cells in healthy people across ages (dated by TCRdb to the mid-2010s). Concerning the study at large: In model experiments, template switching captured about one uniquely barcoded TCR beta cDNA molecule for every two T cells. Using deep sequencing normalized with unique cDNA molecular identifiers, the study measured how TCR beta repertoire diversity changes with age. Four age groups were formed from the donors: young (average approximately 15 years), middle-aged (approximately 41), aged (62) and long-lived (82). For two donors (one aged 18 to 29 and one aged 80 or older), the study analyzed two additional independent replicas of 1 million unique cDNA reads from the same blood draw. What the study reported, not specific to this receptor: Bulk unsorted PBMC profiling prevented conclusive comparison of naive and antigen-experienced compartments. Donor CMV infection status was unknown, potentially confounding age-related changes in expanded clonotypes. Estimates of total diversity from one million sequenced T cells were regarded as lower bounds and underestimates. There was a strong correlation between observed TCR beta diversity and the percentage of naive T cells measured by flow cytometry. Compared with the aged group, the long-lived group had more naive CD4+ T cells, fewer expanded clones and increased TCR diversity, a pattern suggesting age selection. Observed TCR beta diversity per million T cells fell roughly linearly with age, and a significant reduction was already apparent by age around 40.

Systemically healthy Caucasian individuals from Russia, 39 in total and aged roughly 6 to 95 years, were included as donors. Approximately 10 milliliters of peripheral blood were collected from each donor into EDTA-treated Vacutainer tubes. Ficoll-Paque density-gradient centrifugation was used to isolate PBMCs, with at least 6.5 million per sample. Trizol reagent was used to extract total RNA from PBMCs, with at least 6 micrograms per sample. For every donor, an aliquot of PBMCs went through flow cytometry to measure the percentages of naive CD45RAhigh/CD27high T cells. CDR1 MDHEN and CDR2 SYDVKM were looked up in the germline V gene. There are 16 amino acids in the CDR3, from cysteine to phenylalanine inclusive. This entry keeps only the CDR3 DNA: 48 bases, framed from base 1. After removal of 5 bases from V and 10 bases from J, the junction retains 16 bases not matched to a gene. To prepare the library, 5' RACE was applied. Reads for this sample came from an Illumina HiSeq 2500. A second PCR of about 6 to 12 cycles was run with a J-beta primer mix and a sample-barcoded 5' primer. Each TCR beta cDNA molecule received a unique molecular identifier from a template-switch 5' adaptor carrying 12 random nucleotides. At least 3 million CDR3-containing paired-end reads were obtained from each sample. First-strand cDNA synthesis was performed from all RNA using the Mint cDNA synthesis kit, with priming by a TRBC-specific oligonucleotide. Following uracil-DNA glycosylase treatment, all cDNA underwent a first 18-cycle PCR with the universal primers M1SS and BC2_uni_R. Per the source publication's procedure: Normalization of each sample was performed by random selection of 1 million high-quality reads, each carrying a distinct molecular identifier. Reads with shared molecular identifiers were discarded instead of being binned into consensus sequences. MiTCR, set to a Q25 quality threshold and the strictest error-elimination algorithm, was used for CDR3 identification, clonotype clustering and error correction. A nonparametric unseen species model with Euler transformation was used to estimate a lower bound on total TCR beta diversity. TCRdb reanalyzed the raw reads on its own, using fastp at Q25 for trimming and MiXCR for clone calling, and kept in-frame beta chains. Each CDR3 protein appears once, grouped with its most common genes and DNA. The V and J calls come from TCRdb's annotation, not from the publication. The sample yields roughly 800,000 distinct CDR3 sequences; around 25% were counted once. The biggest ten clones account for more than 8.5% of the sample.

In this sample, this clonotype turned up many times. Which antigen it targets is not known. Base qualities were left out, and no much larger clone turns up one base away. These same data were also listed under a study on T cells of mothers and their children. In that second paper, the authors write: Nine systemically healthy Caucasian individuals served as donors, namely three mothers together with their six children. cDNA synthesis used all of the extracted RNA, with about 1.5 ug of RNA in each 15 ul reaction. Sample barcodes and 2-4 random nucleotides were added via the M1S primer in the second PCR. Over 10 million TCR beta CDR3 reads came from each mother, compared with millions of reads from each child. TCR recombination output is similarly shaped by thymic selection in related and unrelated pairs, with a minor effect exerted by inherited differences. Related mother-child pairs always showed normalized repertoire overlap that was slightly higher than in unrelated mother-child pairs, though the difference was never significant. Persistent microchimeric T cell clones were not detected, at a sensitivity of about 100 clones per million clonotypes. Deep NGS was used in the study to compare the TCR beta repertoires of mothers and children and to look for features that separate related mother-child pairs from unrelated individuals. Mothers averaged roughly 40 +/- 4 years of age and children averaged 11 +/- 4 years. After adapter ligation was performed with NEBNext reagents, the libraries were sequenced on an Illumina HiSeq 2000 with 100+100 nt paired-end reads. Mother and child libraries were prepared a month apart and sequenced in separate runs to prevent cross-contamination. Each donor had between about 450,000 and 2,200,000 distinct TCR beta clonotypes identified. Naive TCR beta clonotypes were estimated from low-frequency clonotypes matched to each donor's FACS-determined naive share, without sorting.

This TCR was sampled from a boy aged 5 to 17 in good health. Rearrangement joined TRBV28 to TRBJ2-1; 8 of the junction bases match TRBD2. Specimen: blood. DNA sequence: TGTGCCAGCAGTCCCCCTCTAGCGGGTGCCCCGGGGGAGCAGTTCTTC. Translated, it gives CASSPPLAGAPGEQFF.